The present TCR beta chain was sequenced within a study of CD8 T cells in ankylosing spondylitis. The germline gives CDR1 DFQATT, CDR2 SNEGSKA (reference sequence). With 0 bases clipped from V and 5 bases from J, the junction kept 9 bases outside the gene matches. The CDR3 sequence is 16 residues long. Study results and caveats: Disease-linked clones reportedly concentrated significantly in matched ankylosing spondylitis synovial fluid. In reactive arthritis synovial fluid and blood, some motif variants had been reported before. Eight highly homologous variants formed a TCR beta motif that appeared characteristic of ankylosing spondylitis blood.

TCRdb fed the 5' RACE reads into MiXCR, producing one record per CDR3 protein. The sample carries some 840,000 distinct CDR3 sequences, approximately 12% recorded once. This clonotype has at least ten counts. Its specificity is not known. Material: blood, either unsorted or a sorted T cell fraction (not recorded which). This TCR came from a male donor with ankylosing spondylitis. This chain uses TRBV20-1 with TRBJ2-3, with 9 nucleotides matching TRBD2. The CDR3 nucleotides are TGCAGTGCTAGAGATGCGGGAGGGCCGGGAGGAGATACGCAGTATTTT. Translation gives CSARDAGGPGGDTQYF.